The 30 T cell receptor beta chains below were found in one sample sequenced in a study of tumor-infiltrating lymphocytes in primary liver carcinoma. A constant-region primer served to make TCR beta cDNA from about 0.5 ug total RNA. Slightly modified ARM-PCR served as the procedure for the TCR beta libraries. These libraries came from three rounds of nested multiplex PCR. The study ran its first two PCR rounds for approximately 10 cycles each, using TRBV1-TRBV30 forward primers and a C-beta reverse primer. Each CDR3 protein gets one entry after TCRdb re-called the multiplex PCR reads with MiXCR. The sample yields roughly 120,000 distinct CDR3 sequences, around 62% seen once. Extraction of RNA together with DNA used roughly 18-32 mg of unsorted bulk tissue. Material for sequencing was liver tumor tissue from sampling region 1. Subset noted: tumor region T1, superior pole. The receptors come from a woman aged 55-70 years with primary liver carcinoma and hepatitis B virus infection.

The chain combines TRBV5-1 with TRBJ2-3; no definite D call. CDR3 length equals 14 residues. V was pared by 0 bases and J by 1 base, with 6 bases between. Germline V gives CDR1 SGHRS, CDR2 YFSETQ. In nucleotides, the CDR3 is TGCGCCAGCAGCTTGGTTGGCCGCACAGATACGCAGTATTTT. Amino acids: CASSLVGRTDTQYF.

V gene TRBV11-2 combines with J gene TRBJ1-2, with a weak D call TRBD1 (6 bases). The CDR3 length is 15 residues. Trimming removed 0 bases from V and 4 bases from J, with 12 bases in between. Germline V gives CDR1 SGHAT, CDR2 FQNNGV. This CDR3 is CASSLEGTGPYGYTF. The CDR3 bases are TGTGCCAGCAGCTTAGAAGGAACAGGGCCCTATGGCTACACCTTC. Supplemented by reference TRBV11-2 and TRBJ1-2, the full variable domain reads EAGVAQSPRYKIIEKRQSVAFWCNPISGHATLYWYQQILGQGPKLLIQFQNNGVVDDSQLPKDRFSAERLKGVDSTLKIQPAKLEDSAVYLCASSLEGTGPYGYTFGSGTRLTVV.

This clonotype was seen many times. The CDR3 is CASSFEPGRYEQYF. The CDR3 nucleotides read TGTGCCAGCAGCTTTGAGCCAGGGCGCTACGAGCAGTACTTC. The chain links TRBV5-5 to TRBJ2-7, with a tentative D call TRBD1 (5 bases). CDR3 length: 14 amino acids. Germline V CDR1 and CDR2: SGHKS, YYEKEE (reference sequence). The germline V and J ends were trimmed by 2 bases and 3 bases, with 12 bases remaining between them.

This clonotype was recorded a few times. As DNA, the CDR3 is TGTGCCAGCAGTGTATCAGGGACCCCCTCCTACAATGAGCAGTTCTTC. Translation: CASSVSGTPSYNEQFF. The J gene is TRBJ2-1, the V gene TRBV6-4; D might be TRBD1 or TRBD2, each matching 5 bases. Trimming left V 4 bases short and J 0 bases short, with 13 bases between. Germline loops: CDR1 MRHNA, CDR2 SNTAGT. This CDR3 is 16 amino acids long.

This clonotype was seen once. At one boundary the junction diverges from the germline segment, which might be a read error. V usage is TRBV5-1 and J usage is TRBJ2-1; no firm D call. CDR1 and CDR2 (germline): SGHRS, YFSETQ. The CDR3 loop spans 14 amino acids. In DNA, the CDR3 is TGCGCCAGTAGCTTAGGCGGCTCCTACAATGAGCAGGTCTTC. Amino acids: CASSLGGSYNEQVF.

The V call is TRBV11-3, the J call TRBJ2-1; a weak D match, TRBD2 (5 bases). The CDR3 loop spans 14 amino acids. CDR1 and CDR2 from the germline V gene are SGHNT and YENEEA. Trimming took off 9 bases at V and 6 bases at J, with 18 bases between the two ends. The CDR3 region is CASSVTRSGNEQFF. The CDR3 DNA is TGTGCCAGTAGCGTAACTAGGAGTGGCAATGAGCAGTTCTTC.

On this clonotype: One base away lies a much larger clone, so this may be a sequencing read error. V gene TRBV10-3 combines with J gene TRBJ2-1; the match to TRBD1 covers 7 bases. The end of the DNA aligns better with TRBJ2-7, so the J call may be wrong. Germline CDR1 is ENHRY and CDR2 is SYGVKD. The length of the CDR3 is 14 residues. CDR3 DNA sequence: TGTGCCATCAGTACGACAGGGTCCTACAATGAGCAGTACTTC. This translates into CAISTTGSYNEQYF.

This chain uses TRBV29-1 with TRBJ2-1; unclear D gene. The V end lost 4 bases, the J end lost 6 bases, and 10 bases lay between the germline ends. The CDR3 runs 12 residues. Germline lookup yields CDR1 SQVTM and CDR2 ANQGSEA. Here the CDR3 DNA reads TGCAGCGTTGGGCCCCGAGGCAATGAGCAGTTCTTC. This sequence encodes CSVGPRGNEQFF.

This clonotype was found once. The chain employs TRBV4-2 and TRBJ1-5; 9 bases line up with TRBD1. The CDR3 runs 16 residues. The J segment lost 5 bases and the V segment lost 7 bases, leaving 12 bases of the junction unmatched. Germline V gene data show CDR1 as LGHNA and CDR2 as YNFKEQ. CDR3 residues: CASIAWTGEGYQPQHF. The CDR3 bases are TGTGCCAGCATCGCCTGGACAGGGGAAGGCTATCAGCCCCAGCATTTT.

On this clonotype itself: A read error is possible here, since a much larger clone lies one base away. This chain links TRBV6-1 with TRBJ1-5; D gene ambiguous. V gave up 3 bases and J gave up 11 bases, with 14 bases separating them. CDR3 length: 13 residues. Germline V gives CDR1 MNHNS, CDR2 SASEGT. Here the CDR3 reads CASSDIEARSQHF. The CDR3 bases are TGTGCCAGCAGTGATATCGAGGCGCGGTCCCAGCATTTT.

This clonotype came up many times. This chain joins TRBV6-1 and TRBJ1-2, with D unclear. Germline-derived CDR1 and CDR2 are MNHNS and SASEGT. V lost 8 bases, J lost 0 bases, and 7 bases lay in between. The CDR3 spans 12 residues. CDR3: CASGRPNYGYTF. The CDR3 DNA sequence: TGTGCCAGCGGGAGGCCTAACTATGGCTACACCTTC.

The V and J genes are TRBV28 and TRBJ1-2; D may be TRBD1 (5 bases). This CDR3 region has 12 residues. Germline loops: CDR1 MDHEN, CDR2 SYDVKM. Trimming removed 6 bases at V and 2 bases at J, with 7 bases between. CDR3 DNA: TGTGCCAGCAGGGCAGGGAACTATGGCTACACCTTC. Protein product: CASRAGNYGYTF.

To note about this clonotype: This may come from a read error, since a much larger clone is one base off. The gene calls are TRBV6-5 and TRBJ2-3; D is ambiguous. The CDR3 runs to 14 residues. CDR1 is MNHEY and CDR2 is SVGAGI in the germline V gene. Here the CDR3 DNA reads TGTGACAGCAGTCCGACGGCTAGCACAGATACGCAGTATTTT. Residues: CDSSPTASTDTQYF.

This clonotype was counted ten times or more. The rearrangement uses TRBV28 and TRBJ1-5, with D possibly being TRBD1 (5 bases). The CDR3 has 15 amino acids. Trimming cost V 6 bases and J 6 bases, with 18 bases left between them. Germline V CDR1 and CDR2: MDHEN, SYDVKM. CDR3 region: CASSLGSQGVQPQHF. The CDR3 DNA reads as TGTGCCAGCAGCCTGGGGTCCCAGGGAGTTCAGCCCCAGCATTTT.

With regard to this clonotype: Compared with germline, one end of the junction differs, possibly owing to a read error. The gene calls are TRBV11-2 and TRBJ2-2; tentatively, D is TRBD2 (6 bases). Germline CDR1 and CDR2: SGHAT and FQNNGV. The CDR3 extends over 14 amino acids. The chain's CDR3 is CASSSGSTGGKLFF. The DNA for the CDR3 is TGTGCCAGCAGCTCGGGATCTACGGGCGGGAAGCTGTTTTTT.

The chain has TRBV29-1 and TRBJ2-1, with 8 bases lining up with TRBD2. This CDR3 spans 14 amino acids. CDR1 and CDR2 (germline): SQVTM, ANQGSEA. Trimming took 4 bases from V and 8 from J; bases not matched to a gene: 10. Here the CDR3 DNA reads TGCAGCGTTGCAAGGAGTAGCGGGAAGTATGAGCAGTTCTTC. Protein: CSVARSSGKYEQFF.

About this clonotype itself: A much larger clone lies one base from this, so it may be a read error. Given the absence of the conserved phenylalanine or tryptophan at the CDR3 end, a read error is likely. The gene calls are TRBV29-1 and TRBJ1-1, with a weak D call TRBD1 (5 bases). The length of the CDR3 is 11 residues. The V gene lost 1 base and the J gene lost 10 bases, with 10 bases spanning the gap. CDR1 and CDR2 from the germline V gene are SQVTM and ANQGSEA. The chain's CDR3 is CSVEGREVAFY. CDR3 sequence (DNA): TGCAGCGTTGAAGGCAGGGAAGTAGCTTTCTAT.

This chain joins TRBV28 and TRBJ1-4, with no clear D. The germline V gene encodes CDR1 MDHEN and CDR2 SYDVKM. This CDR3 contains 15 residues. Between the trimmed V and J ends, which lost 2 bases and 0 bases, there was a span of 7 bases. CDR3 protein: CASSLGGATNEKLFF. In DNA form, the CDR3 reads TGTGCCAGCAGTTTAGGTGGGGCAACTAATGAAAAACTGTTTTTT.

This chain joins TRBV11-2 and TRBJ1-3; 7 bases agree with TRBD1. Germline V gene lookup returns CDR1 SGHAT and CDR2 FQNNGV. V lost 7 bases to trimming and J lost 2 bases; unmatched junction nucleotides: 8. This CDR3 has 15 residues. CDR3 region: CASIYDREPGNTIYF. The CDR3 coding sequence is TGTGCCAGCATCTACGACAGGGAACCTGGAAACACCATATATTTT.

Details on this clonotype: A junction end diverges from the germline sequence, so it may reflect a read error. The CDR3 is CVSSHRTGRDTQYF. The CDR3 region has the DNA TGTGTCAGCAGCCATAGGACAGGCAGAGATACGCAGTATTTT. The chain joins TRBV11-3 to TRBJ2-3; 7 bases are a match to TRBD1. CDR1 SGHNT and CDR2 YENEEA come from the germline V gene. There are 14 residues in the CDR3.

This clonotype was seen at least ten times. This sequence joins TRBV5-1 and TRBJ2-7; D is possibly TRBD2 (6 bases). V was pared by 0 bases and J by 0 bases, with 13 bases between. Germline lookup yields CDR1 SGHRS and CDR2 YFSETQ. The CDR3 contains 16 residues. CDR3 DNA sequence: TGCGCCAGCAGCTTGGAATGGGGCGGGACCTCCTACGAGCAGTACTTC. Its translation is CASSLEWGGTSYEQYF.

Here the CDR3 reads CASSFSGSNEQFF. The CDR3 region has the DNA TGTGCCAGCAGTTTTTCCGGTAGCAATGAGCAGTTCTTC. V usage is TRBV11-3 and J usage is TRBJ2-1; the D is unclear. Trimming cost V 6 bases and J 6 bases, with 12 bases left between them. Germline V gene data show CDR1 as SGHNT and CDR2 as YENEEA. This CDR3 has 13 amino acids.

This clonotype occurred many times. The CDR3 loop reads CASSFPNNEQFF. The CDR3 bases are TGTGCCAGCAGTTTCCCCAACAATGAGCAGTTCTTC. The chain links TRBV6-6 to TRBJ2-1; D not certain. The V gene's germline CDR1 is MNHNY and CDR2 SVGAGI (reference sequence). With 4 bases removed from V and 5 bases from J, the gap between germline ends came to 6 bases. The CDR3 extends over 12 amino acids.

This clonotype was seen ten or more times. The rearrangement uses TRBV6-1 and TRBJ2-7; 9 nucleotides align to TRBD1. Per the germline V gene, CDR1 is MNHNS and CDR2 is SASEGT. The CDR3 contains 13 residues. After removal of 9 bases from V and 5 bases from J, the junction contained 8 bases not matched to a gene. For the CDR3, the DNA is TGTGCCAGTACCGGGACAGGGTACCACGAGCAGTACTTC. This sequence encodes CASTGTGYHEQYF.

About this clonotype itself: The CDR3 end shows no conserved phenylalanine or tryptophan, and so a read error is likely. The chain uses TRBV29-1 and TRBJ2-7; the D gene is possibly TRBD2 (6 bases). Germline V gene sequence: CDR1 SQVTM, CDR2 ANQGSEA. The CDR3 extends over 14 amino acids. The V and J ends lost 4 bases and 2 bases respectively, with 15 bases between them. The DNA for the CDR3 is TGCAGCGTTGGGGAACTAGCAGCCCCCTACGAGCAGTACCTC. This codes for CSVGELAAPYEQYL.

Details on this clonotype: This could be a read error, since a much larger clone is one nucleotide away. This sequence joins TRBV5-4 and TRBJ2-2; D assignment may be TRBD1 or TRBD2 (5 bases each). The CDR3 consists of 15 residues. Germline V lookup: CDR1 SGHNT, CDR2 YYREEE (reference sequence). CDR3 loop: CASSFKGLNTGEPFF. CDR3 nucleotide sequence: TGTGCCAGCAGCTTTAAGGGGCTAAACACCGGGGAGCCGTTTTTT.

This clonotype was found a few times. This chain uses TRBV28 with TRBJ2-7; D might be TRBD1 (5 bases). CDR3 size: 14 residues. Per the germline V gene, CDR1 is MDHEN and CDR2 is SYDVKM. The germline V and J ends were trimmed by 5 bases and 5 bases, with 16 bases remaining between them. In DNA form, the CDR3 reads TGTGCCAGCAGTAAGGCAGGGTCATCCGACGAGCAGTACTTC. It translates to CASSKAGSSDEQYF.

Concerning this clonotype itself: Mismatch with germline at one junction end may stem from a read error. The chain has TRBV6-6 and TRBJ1-2; 7 bases are shared with TRBD1. Germline V CDR1 and CDR2: MNHNY, SVGAGI (reference sequence). The CDR3 is made up of 13 amino acids. This CDR3 reads CASNYGNRGGYTF. The CDR3 DNA follows: TGTGCCAGCAATTACGGGAACAGGGGCGGCTATACCTTC.

Comment on this clonotype: An end of the junction does not agree with germline; a read error may underlie this. The chain carries TRBV6-5 and TRBJ1-1; 9 bases map to TRBD1. CDR3 length equals 13 residues. Looked up from germline, CDR1 is MNHEY and CDR2 is SVGAGI. Here the CDR3 reads CATIDRGFAEACF. CDR3 DNA sequence: TGTGCCACGATCGACAGGGGGTTCGCTGAAGCTTGCTTT.

This rearrangement joins TRBV29-1 to TRBJ2-1; TRBD2 is a possible D gene (6 bases). Germline V lookup: CDR1 SQVTM, CDR2 ANQGSEA. This CDR3 comprises 15 residues. V was clipped by 2 bases and J by 7 bases, with 18 bases between them. CDR3 sequence (DNA): TGCAGCGTTGAACTAGTAGCGGCTAAGTGGAATGAGCAGTTCTTC. Its protein product is CSVELVAAKWNEQFF.